Listed below are T cell receptor beta chains from one sample, sequenced in a study of blood T cell repertoires in COVID-19. This table comes from immunoSEQ multiplex PCR, and its TCRdb copy is limited to in-frame clones, with some not included. The data show about 230,000 clones, around 78% seen once. The sample was peripheral blood. These receptors were obtained from a woman between 65 and 79 years old with active or convalescent COVID-19. Both conserved end residues are part of each CDR3. Fields, in order: V gene, J gene, CDR3 protein.

V: TRBV27
J: TRBJ2-4
CDR3: CASRRTSGGAGIQYF

V: TRBV30
J: TRBJ2-7
CDR3: CAWRRLAVF

V: TRBV18
J: TRBJ2-1
CDR3: CASFLQPGVGNEQFF

V: TRBV19
J: TRBJ2-7
CDR3: CASSPGVPYEQYF

V: TRBV4-1
J: TRBJ2-1
CDR3: CASSPQGGGYNEQFF

V: TRBV11-2
J: TRBJ2-3
CDR3: CASGEFTDTQYF

V: TRBV7-3
J: TRBJ2-1
CDR3: CASSTRWEDEQFF

V: TRBV7-9
J: TRBJ2-2
CDR3: CASSRTGDTGELFF

V: TRBV7-9
J: TRBJ1-6
CDR3: CASRTTGQNSPLHF

V: TRBV4-2
J: TRBJ2-3
CDR3: CASSQARTDTQYF

V: TRBV4-2
J: TRBJ1-2
CDR3: CASSPGQGNYGYTF

V: TRBV7-9
J: TRBJ2-2
CDR3: CASSLGSMLTGELFF

V: TRBV5-4
J: TRBJ1-1
CDR3: CASSWRDRLNTEAFF

V: TRBV5-1
J: TRBJ2-5
CDR3: CASSYTGGAWETQYF

V: TRBV10-3
J: TRBJ2-7
CDR3: CAISEIGQGTYEQYF

V: TRBV11-2
J: TRBJ1-1
CDR3: CASSFTDAGAGAFF

V: TRBV20-1
J: TRBJ2-5
CDR3: CSASRGTQYF

V: TRBV2
J: TRBJ2-7
CDR3: CASSAGFYEQYF

V: TRBV27
J: TRBJ1-2
CDR3: CASSLTGSSKGYTF

V: TRBV5-1
J: TRBJ1-4
CDR3: CASSPGTGGFGEKLFF

V: TRBV19
J: TRBJ1-1
CDR3: CASSTRQGGRRKTEAFF

V: TRBV7-9
J: TRBJ2-3
CDR3: CASSLVGDYYTDTQYF

V: TRBV7-2
J: TRBJ2-3
CDR3: CASRSRVRTDTQYF

V: TRBV5-5
J: TRBJ1-2
CDR3: CASRLTGGGYTF

V: TRBV5-1
J: TRBJ1-6
CDR3: CASSLGAGGDSPLHF

V: TRBV7-2
J: TRBJ2-3
CDR3: CASSLLGGGPDTQYF

V: TRBV7-9
J: TRBJ1-2
CDR3: CASSLGQPLYGYTF

V: TRBV5-6
J: TRBJ1-5
CDR3: CASSGGASNQPQHF

V: TRBV28
J: TRBJ2-7
CDR3: CASSLSSYEQYF